A selection of T cell receptor beta chains follows, all from one sample in a study of patients and donors after allogeneic stem cell transplantation. One entry per CDR3 protein, called by TCRdb with MiXCR from the RT-PCR reads. The profile shows some 200,000 distinct CDR3 sequences, about 40% of them singletons. Input material: blood, either unsorted or a sorted T cell fraction (not recorded which). These receptors all stem from a human donor who was either an allogeneic HSCT recipient or a stem cell or donor lymphocyte infusion donor (not recorded which). It is not recorded whose cells these are; they may come from a transplant donor. The CDR3 runs from the conserved cysteine through the conserved F or W. D genes are given only for firm matches. Clone size appears in some rows only: once, few, many, or a class for an expanded clone.

>TRBJ1-5|TRBV5-6|-|-
TGTGCCAGCAGCTTGGTTGGGGGTCAGGCGCCCCAGCATTTT
CASSLVGGQAPQHF
>TRBJ1-2|TRBV27|few|-
TGTGCCAGCAGTCCAACAGCGCCGAACTATGGCTACACCTTC
CASSPTAPNYGYTF
>TRBJ1-2|TRBV12-3/TRBV12-4|-|-
TGTGCCAGCAGTTTCGGCAGTAACTATGGCTACACCTTC
CASSFGSNYGYTF
>TRBJ2-7|TRBV4-1|few|-
TGCGCCAGCAGCCAAGATCGTGGGCCGGCTCTGAGTCCCGAGCAGTACTTC
CASSQDRGPALSPEQYF
>TRBJ2-1|TRBV12-3/TRBV12-4|few|-
TGTGCCAGCAGTTTCCCCGGGAGAGGGGGGTCCAATGAGCAGTTCTTC
CASSFPGRGGSNEQFF
>TRBJ1-1|TRBV24-1|-|-
TGTGCCACCAGTTCGGGACGGGGGTACACTGAAGCTTTCTTT
CATSSGRGYTEAFF
>TRBJ2-1|TRBV7-9|-|-
TGTGCCAGCAGCCCCGACCCTACGTACAATGAGCAGTTCTTC
CASSPDPTYNEQFF
>TRBJ2-1|TRBV20-1|few|TRBD2
TGCAGTGCTAGAGTGTTAGGCGGGAGGGACTACAATGAGCAGTTCTTC
CSARVLGGRDYNEQFF
>TRBJ1-1|TRBV15|-|-
TGTGCCACCAGCAGAGGAGGTGGGACTGAAGCTTTCTTT
CATSRGGGTEAFF
>TRBJ1-2|TRBV20-1|-|-
TGCAGTGCTAGAGACGAGACTAACTATGGCTACACCTTC
CSARDETNYGYTF
>TRBJ1-3|TRBV4-1|-|TRBD1
TGCGCCAGCAGCCTTACGGACAGGGGGCTTGGAAACACCATATATTTT
CASSLTDRGLGNTIYF
>TRBJ2-7|TRBV12-3/TRBV12-4|-|TRBD1
TGTGCCAGCAGTTTGCGGGGACAGGGAACCTACGAGCAGTACTTC
CASSLRGQGTYEQYF
>TRBJ1-1|TRBV15|-|TRBD1
TGTGCCACCAGCAGAGGGGCAGGGGGAGCTTTCTTT
CATSRGAGGAFF
>TRBJ2-7|TRBV10-3|few|-
TGTGCCATCAGTGGGGCGGCCACCTACGAGCAGTACTTC
CAISGAATYEQYF
>TRBJ1-1|TRBV20-1|-|-
TGCAGTGCTCCTGGTACTGAAGCTTTCTTT
CSAPGTEAFF
>TRBJ2-5|TRBV12-3/TRBV12-4|-|TRBD2
TGTGCCAGCAGTCGCGCCGGACTAGCGGGAGGGTTAGGGGAGACCCAGTACTTC
CASSRAGLAGGLGETQYF
>TRBJ1-6|TRBV19|-|-
TGTGCCAGTAGTATAGCCGGCCATGGAAATTCACCCCTCCACTTT
CASSIAGHGNSPLHF
>TRBJ2-7|TRBV29-1|few|TRBD2
TGCAGCGTCGCTAGCGGGAGAGTCTACGAGCAGTACTTC
CSVASGRVYEQYF